The sequence of this T cell receptor (beta chain) was determined in a study of shared clonotypes between healthy human individuals. Remarks on this clone: What it binds is unknown.

Whole-study results and caveats: In a handful of donors, approximately 5% of naive CD4 clonotypes appeared in common. Depth of sequencing was expected to influence donor clonotype sharing.

Sequencing used immunoSEQ multiplex PCR; TCRdb keeps in-frame clones, though not all of them. The table lists approximately 2.5 million clones, 93% of them singletons. CDR3 size: 13 residues. Per the germline V gene, CDR1 is SGHTA and CDR2 is FQGTGA. V lost 5 bases and J 6 bases, leaving 14 bases between the germline ends. The gene calls are TRBV7-3 and TRBJ2-7, with D perhaps matching TRBD1 (6 bases). This sequence originates from a man aged 18 to 29 in good health. Some clones in this sample may be carry-over from other donors' samples. The sample consisted of naive CD4+ T cells from PBMCs. The sample's subset: CD45RA+ positively selected. CDR3 in amino acids: CASSKQGRGEQYF. DNA of the CDR3: TGTGCCAGCAGCAAACAGGGCCGGGGCGAGCAGTACTTC. Variable domain in full (rest from reference TRBV7-3 and TRBJ2-7): GAGVSQTPSNKVTEKGKYVELRCDPISGHTALYWYRQSLGQGPEFLIYFQGTGAADDSGLPNDRFFAVRPEGSVSTLKIQRTERGDSAVYLCASSKQGRGEQYFGPGTRLTVT.